The rows below give T cell receptor beta chains drawn from one sample of a study of blood T cell repertoires in COVID-19. Clones were read by immunoSEQ multiplex PCR, and TCRdb kept only the in-frame ones, dropping some. The sample shows 75,000 to 100,000 clones, 88% of them seen only once. The sequenced material came from peripheral blood. These receptors all come from a man between 70 and 80 years old with acute or convalescent COVID-19. CDR3s include the opening cysteine and the closing phenylalanine or tryptophan. D genes are given only for firm matches. Rows may omit the clone size; those that give it use once, few, many or a size class.

D: -; J: TRBJ1-6; V: TRBV7-9; size: -; DNA: TGTGCCAGCAGCATCAGGGGAGAGGGCTCACCCCTCCACTTT; CDR3: CASSIRGEGSPLHF
D: -; J: TRBJ1-1; V: TRBV5-1; size: -; DNA: TGCGCCAGCAGCTTGCCCGCGGCTGAAGCTTTCTTT; CDR3: CASSLPAAEAFF
D: -; J: TRBJ2-1; V: TRBV12-2; size: once; DNA: TGTGCAAGTGGCCGGGGTGAGGAGCAGTTCTTC; CDR3: CASGRGEEQFF
D: -; J: TRBJ1-1; V: TRBV18; size: -; DNA: TGTGCCAGCTCACCTACGGACAGCCCGAACACTGAAGCTTTCTTT; CDR3: CASSPTDSPNTEAFF
D: TRBD2; J: TRBJ2-2; V: TRBV24-1; size: -; DNA: TGTGCCACCAGTGATCGAGCGGGGGGGATAAACACCGGGGAGCTGTTTTTT; CDR3: CATSDRAGGINTGELFF
D: TRBD1; J: TRBJ2-3; V: TRBV3-1/TRBV3-2; size: -; DNA: TGTGCCAGCAGCCAAGGACAGGGCGAAATTTCCTATACGCAGTATTTT; CDR3: CASSQGQGEISYTQYF
D: -; J: TRBJ2-1; V: TRBV5-6; size: once; DNA: TGTGCCAGCAGCTTGATTGGGAGTTACAATGAGCAGTTCTTC; CDR3: CASSLIGSYNEQFF
D: -; J: TRBJ2-3; V: TRBV18; size: -; DNA: TGTGCCAGCTCACCACTGGACAGTAGCCCAGATACGCAGTATTTT; CDR3: CASSPLDSSPDTQYF
D: -; J: TRBJ1-1; V: TRBV6-2/TRBV6-3; size: few; DNA: TGTGCCAGCAGTTACTCTCTGGGCGGGGGCACTGAAGCTTTCTTT; CDR3: CASSYSLGGGTEAFF
D: TRBD1; J: TRBJ2-7; V: TRBV6-5; size: -; DNA: TGTGCCAGCAGAGCCGGGACAGGGGGCGTATACGAGCAGTACTTC; CDR3: CASRAGTGGVYEQYF
D: TRBD2; J: TRBJ2-7; V: TRBV5-6; size: -; DNA: TGTGCCAGCAGCCTAAGAAGGACTAGCTACGAGCAGTACTTC; CDR3: CASSLRRTSYEQYF
D: -; J: TRBJ1-2; V: TRBV3-1/TRBV3-2; size: -; DNA: TGTGCCAGCAGCCGGACAGTCCGGAAGGATGGCTACACCTTC; CDR3: CASSRTVRKDGYTF
D: TRBD1; J: TRBJ1-1; V: TRBV28; size: once; DNA: TGTGCCAGCAGTTATACAGGGGCGAGCACTGAAGCTTTCTTT; CDR3: CASSYTGASTEAFF
D: -; J: TRBJ2-1; V: TRBV29-1; size: -; DNA: TGCAGCGTTGGCTCGAGCTCCTACAATGAGCAGTTCTTC; CDR3: CSVGSSSYNEQFF
D: TRBD2; J: TRBJ2-7; V: TRBV3-1/TRBV3-2; size: -; DNA: TGTGCCAGCAGCCACGTCGTAACTAGCGGGAGGATCGAGCAGTACTTC; CDR3: CASSHVVTSGRIEQYF
D: -; J: TRBJ2-1; V: TRBV19; size: -; DNA: TGTGCCAGTAGTTCCGGGACTTACAATGAGCAGTTCTTC; CDR3: CASSSGTYNEQFF
D: -; J: TRBJ1-4; V: TRBV3-1/TRBV3-2; size: -; DNA: TGTGCCAGCAGCCAAGTTACTCGTGAAAAACTGTTTTTT; CDR3: CASSQVTREKLFF
D: TRBD1; J: TRBJ2-3; V: TRBV13; size: -; DNA: TGTGCCAGCAGCTCCTACAGGGGGTTGGGAGATACGCAGTATTTT; CDR3: CASSSYRGLGDTQYF
D: -; J: TRBJ2-7; V: TRBV5-5; size: -; DNA: TGTGCCAGCAAATTACAGGGTATCTCCTACGAGCAGTACTTC; CDR3: CASKLQGISYEQYF
D: -; J: TRBJ1-3; V: TRBV4-1; size: once; DNA: TGCGCCAGCAGCCGAGGTAGCTCTGGAAACACCATATATTTT; CDR3: CASSRGSSGNTIYF
D: -; J: TRBJ1-6; V: TRBV7-2; size: -; DNA: TGTGCCGTCCGGGAGGGTAGTTCTTCACCCCTCCACTTT; CDR3: CAVREGSSSPLHF
D: TRBD2; J: TRBJ2-3; V: TRBV4-1; size: -; DNA: TGCGCCAGCAGCCAAGGGGAGGGTGGCGGCCTGAGCACAGATACGCAGTATTTT; CDR3: CASSQGEGGGLSTDTQYF
D: TRBD1; J: TRBJ1-5; V: TRBV6-2/TRBV6-3; size: -; DNA: TGTGCCAGCAGTTACTTTGGACAGGGCCGGCTTTATAGCAATCAGCCCCAGCATTTT; CDR3: CASSYFGQGRLYSNQPQHF
D: -; J: TRBJ1-1; V: TRBV4-3; size: -; DNA: TGCGCCAGCAGCCAAGCATTACAGCCTCTCACTGAAGCTTTCTTT; CDR3: CASSQALQPLTEAFF
D: TRBD1; J: TRBJ1-6; V: TRBV2; size: -; DNA: TGTGCCAGCAGGGGACAGACATATAATTCACCCCTCCACTTT; CDR3: CASRGQTYNSPLHF
D: TRBD1; J: TRBJ2-1; V: TRBV5-1; size: once; DNA: TGCGCCAGCAGCGTTAAGGGGGCTAACAATGAGCAGTTCTTC; CDR3: CASSVKGANNEQFF
D: TRBD1; J: TRBJ1-5; V: TRBV19; size: -; DNA: TGTGCCAGTAGTGTGGACAGGGCCAATCAGCCCCAGCATTTT; CDR3: CASSVDRANQPQHF
D: -; J: TRBJ2-1; V: TRBV18; size: -; DNA: TGTGCCAGCTCACCCTCGACACGGGAGCAGTTCTTC; CDR3: CASSPSTREQFF
D: -; J: TRBJ2-3; V: TRBV10-2; size: -; DNA: TGCGCCAGCAGTGAGTACGCGGGGAGCACAGATACGCAGTATTTT; CDR3: CASSEYAGSTDTQYF
D: TRBD2; J: TRBJ2-1; V: TRBV6-2/TRBV6-3; size: -; DNA: TGTGCCAGCAGTCAGATCGTTAGGCTAGCGGTCTACAATGAGCAGTTCTTC; CDR3: CASSQIVRLAVYNEQFF
D: -; J: TRBJ2-7; V: TRBV10-3; size: -; DNA: TGTGCCATAACGGACGGGGGTTCCTACGAGCAGTACTTC; CDR3: CAITDGGSYEQYF
D: -; J: TRBJ1-3; V: TRBV10-3; size: -; DNA: TGTGCCATCAGCCAGCGGGGTATCGCTGGAAACACCATATATTTT; CDR3: CAISQRGIAGNTIYF
D: TRBD1; J: TRBJ2-7; V: TRBV18; size: -; DNA: TGTGCCAGCTCACCCGGGGACAGCTCCTACGAGCAGTACTTC; CDR3: CASSPGDSSYEQYF
D: TRBD1; J: TRBJ1-6; V: TRBV5-4; size: once; DNA: TGTGCCAGCAGCACGCCCGGGACAGCAAATTCACCCCTCCACTTT; CDR3: CASSTPGTANSPLHF
D: TRBD2; J: TRBJ2-4; V: TRBV29-1; size: -; DNA: TGCAGCGTTGGGCTAGCGGGGGGGTATGAAAACATTCAGTACTTC; CDR3: CSVGLAGGYENIQYF
D: TRBD1; J: TRBJ2-2; V: TRBV11-2; size: -; DNA: TGTGCCAGCAGCCACCGGACAGGGGTTTTGTCCGGGGAGCTGTTTTTT; CDR3: CASSHRTGVLSGELFF
D: TRBD2; J: TRBJ2-7; V: TRBV10-3; size: -; DNA: TGTGCCATCAGCCCTAGCCAGATTGAAGCGGGGGAGCAGTACTTC; CDR3: CAISPSQIEAGEQYF
D: -; J: TRBJ2-7; V: TRBV6-5; size: -; DNA: TGTGCCAGCAGCCCGGTGGGCCTTCTATCCTACGAGCAGTACTTC; CDR3: CASSPVGLLSYEQYF
D: -; J: TRBJ2-5; V: TRBV3-1/TRBV3-2; size: -; DNA: TGTGCCAGCAGCCAAGATAGATGGAGGGAGCAAGAGACCCAGTACTTC; CDR3: CASSQDRWREQETQYF
D: -; J: TRBJ1-6; V: TRBV3-1/TRBV3-2; size: -; DNA: TGTGCCAGCAGCCAAGTTGACAGGCCGAGCCCTTCACCCCTCCACTTT; CDR3: CASSQVDRPSPSPLHF
D: -; J: TRBJ2-7; V: TRBV5-8; size: -; DNA: TGTGCCAGCAGCTTGGCGTACGAGCAGTACTTC; CDR3: CASSLAYEQYF